This TCR beta chain was recovered during a study of CD8+ T cells in alopecia areata. Study-wide background: Treated patients were scored for severity by percent of scalp affected.

The treatment: oral pan-JAK inhibitor, 5-10 mg twice daily. A FACSAria was used to sort CD4+ and CD8+ T cells. These cells came from PBMCs. RNA extraction and reverse transcription yielded cDNA as sequencing template. The table came from immunoSEQ multiplex PCR; TCRdb's copy has only in-frame clones and leaves some out. The table lists 150,000 to 200,000 clones, around three fifths of them singletons. Overall study results and limits: In scalp and blood, many expanded lesional clones persisted during tofacitinib. Sharing of TCRs across patients appeared less clear than in mice, possibly for HLA-related reasons.

As for this clone: Antigen: not known.

Germline V CDR1 and CDR2: LGHNA, YNFKEQ. V lost 0 bases and J lost 5, with 8 bases in between. The CDR3 runs to 14 residues. Sequenced material: CD4+ T cells sorted from blood, taken at week 24, from a patient treated with tofacitinib. The sequence was obtained from a human donor with alopecia areata. The rearrangement links TRBV4-2 to TRBJ1-5; no firm D call. The DNA for the CDR3 is TGTGCCAGCAGCCAAGATCGCCGAGATCAGCCCCAGCATTTT. It is translated as CASSQDRRDQPQHF.